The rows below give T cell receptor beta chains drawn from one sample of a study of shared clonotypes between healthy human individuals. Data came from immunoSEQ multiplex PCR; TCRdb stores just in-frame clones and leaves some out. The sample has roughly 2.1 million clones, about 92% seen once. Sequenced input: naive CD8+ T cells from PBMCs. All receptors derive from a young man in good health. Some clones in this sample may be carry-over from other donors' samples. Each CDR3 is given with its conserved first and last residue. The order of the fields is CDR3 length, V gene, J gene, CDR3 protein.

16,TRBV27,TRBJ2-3,CASSPGAGGSTDTQYF
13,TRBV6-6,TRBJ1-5,CASSPYPNQPQHF
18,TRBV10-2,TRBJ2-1,CASRFGTSGISSYNEQFF
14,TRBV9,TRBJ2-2,CASSVEGFAGELFF
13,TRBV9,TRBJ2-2,CASLQGNTGELFF
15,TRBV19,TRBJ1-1,CASSIGSTGDTEAFF
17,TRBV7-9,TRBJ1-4,CASSLKLGPGVAGKLFF
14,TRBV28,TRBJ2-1,CASSLGSSYNEQFF
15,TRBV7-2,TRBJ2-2,CASSLYRRDTGELFF
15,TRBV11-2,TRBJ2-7,CASSSRDRGPYEQYF
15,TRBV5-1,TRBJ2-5,CASSLERRGQETQYF
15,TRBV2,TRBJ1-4,CASRGYRGPNEKLFF
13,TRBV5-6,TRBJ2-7,CASSLRGMHEQYF
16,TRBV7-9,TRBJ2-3,CASSSAPAGATDTQYF
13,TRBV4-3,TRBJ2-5,CASSHRGQGTQYF
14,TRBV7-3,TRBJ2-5,CASSLRLRRETQYF
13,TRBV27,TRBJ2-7,CASSFTGAREQYF
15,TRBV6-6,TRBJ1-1,CASSYQGLMNTEAFF
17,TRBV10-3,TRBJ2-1,CAISESGTSVKNNEQFF
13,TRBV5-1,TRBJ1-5,CASSLGGGQPQHF
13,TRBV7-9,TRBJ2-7,CASSLGQGREQYF
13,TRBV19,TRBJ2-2,CASRQENTGELFF
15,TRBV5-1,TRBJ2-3,CASSLAGIPSNTQYF
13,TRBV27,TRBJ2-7,CASSFGKTYEQYF
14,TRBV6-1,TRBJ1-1,CASSYRQGLTEAFF
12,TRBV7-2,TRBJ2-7,CASSGQGNEQYF
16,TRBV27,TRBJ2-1,CASSHIIGTAYNEQFF
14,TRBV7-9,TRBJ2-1,CASSLGLASNEQFF
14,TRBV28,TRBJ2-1,CASTSGRKYNEQFF
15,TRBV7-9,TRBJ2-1,CASSLSIGLANEQFF
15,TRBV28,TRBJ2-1,CASTERTSEYNEQFF
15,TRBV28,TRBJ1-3,CASSFKRQRLDTIYF
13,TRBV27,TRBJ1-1,CASRDGLNTEAFF
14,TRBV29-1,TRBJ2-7,CSVEGARSRNEQYF
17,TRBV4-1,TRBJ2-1,CASSRVRTSETLNEQFF
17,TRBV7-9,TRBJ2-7,CASSLVPGGPIPYEQYF
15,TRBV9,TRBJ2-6,CASSPPISGANVLTF
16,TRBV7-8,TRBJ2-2,CASSWDRDANTGELFF
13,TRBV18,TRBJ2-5,CASSTGPVGEQYF
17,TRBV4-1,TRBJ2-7,CASSQGSSGRVSYEQYF
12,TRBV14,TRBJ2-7,CASSRGGREQYF
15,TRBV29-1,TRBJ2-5,CSVGSRGGIEETQYF
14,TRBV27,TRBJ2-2,CASSLGQNTGELFF